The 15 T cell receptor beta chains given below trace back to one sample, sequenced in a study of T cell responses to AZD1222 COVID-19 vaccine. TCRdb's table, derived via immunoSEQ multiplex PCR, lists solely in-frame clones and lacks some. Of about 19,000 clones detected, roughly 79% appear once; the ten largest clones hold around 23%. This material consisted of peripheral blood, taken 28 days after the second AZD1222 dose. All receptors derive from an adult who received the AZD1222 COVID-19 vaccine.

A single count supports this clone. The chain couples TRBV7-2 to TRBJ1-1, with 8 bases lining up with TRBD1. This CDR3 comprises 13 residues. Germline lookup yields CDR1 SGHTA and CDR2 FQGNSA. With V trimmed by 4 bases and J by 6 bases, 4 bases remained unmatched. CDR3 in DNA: TGTGCCAGCAGCTCCAGGGGGCGAGCTGAAGCTTTCTTT. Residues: CASSSRGRAEAFF. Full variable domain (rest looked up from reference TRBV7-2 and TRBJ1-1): GAGVSQSPSNKVTEKGKDVELRCDPISGHTALYWYRQSLGQGLEFLIYFQGNSAPDKSGLPSDRFSAERTGGSVSTLTIQRTQQEDSAVYLCASSSRGRAEAFFGQGTRLTVV.

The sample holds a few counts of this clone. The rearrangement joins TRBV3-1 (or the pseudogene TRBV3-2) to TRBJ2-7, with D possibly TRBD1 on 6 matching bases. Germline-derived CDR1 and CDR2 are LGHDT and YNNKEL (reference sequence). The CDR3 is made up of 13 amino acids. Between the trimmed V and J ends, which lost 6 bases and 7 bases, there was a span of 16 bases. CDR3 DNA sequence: TGTGCCAGCAGTCGAATAGGGGGTCATGAGCAGTACTTC. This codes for CASSRIGGHEQYF.

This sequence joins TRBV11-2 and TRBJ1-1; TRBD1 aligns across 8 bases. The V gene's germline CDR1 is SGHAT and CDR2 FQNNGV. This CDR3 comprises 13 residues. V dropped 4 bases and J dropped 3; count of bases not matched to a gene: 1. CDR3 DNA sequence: TGTGCCAGCAGCTCACAGGGGGACACTGAAGCTTTCTTT. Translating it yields CASSSQGDTEAFF.

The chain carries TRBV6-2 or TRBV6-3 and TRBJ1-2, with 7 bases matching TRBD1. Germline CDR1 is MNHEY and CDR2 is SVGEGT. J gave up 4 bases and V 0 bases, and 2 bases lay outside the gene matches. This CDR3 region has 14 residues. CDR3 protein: CASSYSGTAYGYTF. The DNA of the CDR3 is TGTGCCAGCAGTTACTCAGGGACAGCCTATGGCTACACCTTC.

DNA of the CDR3: TGTGCCAGTGGGAGGCGTAGGAACACTGAAGCTTTCTTT. This translates into CASGRRRNTEAFF. The chain has TRBV12-3 or TRBV12-4 and TRBJ1-1; D is ambiguous. V was shortened by 9 bases and J by 1 base, with 12 bases between the two germline ends. CDR3 length: 13 residues.

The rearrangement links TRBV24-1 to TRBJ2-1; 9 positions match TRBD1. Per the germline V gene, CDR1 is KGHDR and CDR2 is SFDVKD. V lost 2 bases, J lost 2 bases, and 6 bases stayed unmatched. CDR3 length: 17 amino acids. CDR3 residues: CATSDSPGQGTYNEQFF. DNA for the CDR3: TGTGCCACCAGTGATTCGCCGGGACAGGGTACCTACAATGAGCAGTTCTTC.

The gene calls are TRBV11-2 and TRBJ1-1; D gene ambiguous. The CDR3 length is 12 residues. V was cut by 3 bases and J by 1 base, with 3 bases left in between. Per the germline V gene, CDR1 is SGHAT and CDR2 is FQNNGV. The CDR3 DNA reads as TGTGCCAGCAGCTTCGGGAACACTGAAGCTTTCTTT. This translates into CASSFGNTEAFF.

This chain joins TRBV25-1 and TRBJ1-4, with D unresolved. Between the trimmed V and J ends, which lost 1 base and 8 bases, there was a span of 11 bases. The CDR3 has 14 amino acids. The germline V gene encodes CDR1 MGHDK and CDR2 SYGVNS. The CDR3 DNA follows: TGTGCCAGCAGTGAATGGATGTCTGGGGAAAAACTGTTTTTT. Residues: CASSEWMSGEKLFF.

The CDR3 loop reads CASSFGTQETQYF. Written as DNA, the CDR3 is TGTGCCAGCAGCTTTGGGACTCAAGAGACCCAGTACTTC. This chain uses TRBV5-6 with TRBJ2-5; D might be TRBD2 (6 bases). The CDR3 consists of 13 residues. CDR1 and CDR2 from the germline V gene are SGHDT and YYEEEE. Trimming shortened V by 2 bases and J by 2 bases, and 7 bases separated the two germline ends.

CDR3 DNA: TGCGCCAGCAGCTTGGGACAGGTCTACGAGCAGTACTTC. Its translation is CASSLGQVYEQYF. J is TRBJ2-7 and V is TRBV5-1; D possibly corresponds to TRBD1 (6 bases). Germline values: CDR1 SGHRS, CDR2 YFSETQ. V was cut by 0 bases and J by 3 bases, with 7 bases left in between. This CDR3 is built from 13 residues.

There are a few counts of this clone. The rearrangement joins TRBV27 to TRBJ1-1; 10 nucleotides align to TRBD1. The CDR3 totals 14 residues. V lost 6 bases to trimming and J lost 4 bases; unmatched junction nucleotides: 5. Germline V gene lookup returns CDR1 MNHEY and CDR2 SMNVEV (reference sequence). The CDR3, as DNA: TGTGCCAGCAGGAAGGGGACAGGGGCCACTGAAGCTTTCTTT. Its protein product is CASRKGTGATEAFF.

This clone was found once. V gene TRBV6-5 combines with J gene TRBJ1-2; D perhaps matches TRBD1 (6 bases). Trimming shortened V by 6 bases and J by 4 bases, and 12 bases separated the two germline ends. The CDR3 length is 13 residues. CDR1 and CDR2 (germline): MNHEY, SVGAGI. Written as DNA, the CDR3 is TGTGCCAGCAGCCGAAAGGGGGTCTATGGCTACACCTTC. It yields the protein CASSRKGVYGYTF.

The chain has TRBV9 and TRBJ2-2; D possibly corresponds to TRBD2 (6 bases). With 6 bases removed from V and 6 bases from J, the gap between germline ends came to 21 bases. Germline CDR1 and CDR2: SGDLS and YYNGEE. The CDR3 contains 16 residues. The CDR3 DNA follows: TGTGCCAGCATCGGGCATCGAGAGGCGGGGTCCGGGGAGCTGTTTTTT. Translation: CASIGHREAGSGELFF.

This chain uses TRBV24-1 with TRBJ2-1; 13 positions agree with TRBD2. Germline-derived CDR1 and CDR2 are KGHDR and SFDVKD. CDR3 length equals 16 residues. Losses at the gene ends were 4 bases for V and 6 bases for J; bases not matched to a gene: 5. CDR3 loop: CATSDWTSGSINEQFF. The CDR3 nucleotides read TGTGCCACCAGTGACTGGACTAGCGGGAGCATCAATGAGCAGTTCTTC.

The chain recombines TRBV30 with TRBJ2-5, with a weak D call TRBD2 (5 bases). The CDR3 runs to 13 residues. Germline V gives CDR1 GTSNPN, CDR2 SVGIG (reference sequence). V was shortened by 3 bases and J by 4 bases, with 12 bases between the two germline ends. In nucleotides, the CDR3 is TGTGCCTGGAGCCTAGCTCACAGAGAGACCCAGTACTTC. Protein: CAWSLAHRETQYF.